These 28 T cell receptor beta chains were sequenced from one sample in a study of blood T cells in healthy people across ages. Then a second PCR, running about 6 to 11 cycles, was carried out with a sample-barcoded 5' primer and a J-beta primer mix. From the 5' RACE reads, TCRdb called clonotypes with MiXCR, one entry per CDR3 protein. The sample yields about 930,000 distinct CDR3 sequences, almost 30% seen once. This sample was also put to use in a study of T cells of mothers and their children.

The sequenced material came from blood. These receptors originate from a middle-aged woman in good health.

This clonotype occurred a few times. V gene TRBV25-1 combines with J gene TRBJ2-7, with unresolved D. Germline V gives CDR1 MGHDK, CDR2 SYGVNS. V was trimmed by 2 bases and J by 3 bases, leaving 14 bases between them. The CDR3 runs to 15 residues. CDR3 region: CASSENSRNNYEQYF. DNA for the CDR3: TGTGCCAGCAGTGAAAATTCGCGGAACAACTACGAGCAGTACTTC.

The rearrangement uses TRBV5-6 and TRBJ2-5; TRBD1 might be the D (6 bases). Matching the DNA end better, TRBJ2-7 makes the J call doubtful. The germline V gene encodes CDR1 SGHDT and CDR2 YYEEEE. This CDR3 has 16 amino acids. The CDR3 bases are TGTGCCAGCACTCCACCCGGGACAAAGGTGAGGCACGAGCAGTACTTC. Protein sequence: CASTPPGTKVRHEQYF.

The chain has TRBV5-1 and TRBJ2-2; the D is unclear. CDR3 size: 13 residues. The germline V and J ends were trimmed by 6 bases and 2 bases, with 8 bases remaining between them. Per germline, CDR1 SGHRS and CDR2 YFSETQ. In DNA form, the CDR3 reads TGCGCCAGCATCTCAGATAACACCGGGGAGCTGTTTTTT. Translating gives CASISDNTGELFF.

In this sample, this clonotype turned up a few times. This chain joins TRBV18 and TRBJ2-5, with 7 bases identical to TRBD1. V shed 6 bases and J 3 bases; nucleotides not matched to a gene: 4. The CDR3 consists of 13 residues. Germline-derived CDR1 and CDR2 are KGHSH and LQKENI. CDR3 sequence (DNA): TGTGCCAGCTCCGGGACAGCCAAAGAGACCCAGTACTTC. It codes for CASSGTAKETQYF.

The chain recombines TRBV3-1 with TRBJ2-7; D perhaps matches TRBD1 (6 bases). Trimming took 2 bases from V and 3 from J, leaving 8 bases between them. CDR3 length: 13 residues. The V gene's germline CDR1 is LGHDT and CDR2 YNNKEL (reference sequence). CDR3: CASSQQQGYEQYF. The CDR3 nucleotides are TGTGCCAGCAGCCAACAACAGGGCTACGAGCAGTACTTC.

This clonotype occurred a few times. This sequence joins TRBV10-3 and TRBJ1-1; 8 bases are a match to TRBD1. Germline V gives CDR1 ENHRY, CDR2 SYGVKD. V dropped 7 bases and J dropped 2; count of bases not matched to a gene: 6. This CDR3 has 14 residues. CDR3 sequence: CAINDRGLNTEAFF. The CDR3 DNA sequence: TGTGCCATCAATGACAGGGGCCTAAACACTGAAGCTTTCTTT.

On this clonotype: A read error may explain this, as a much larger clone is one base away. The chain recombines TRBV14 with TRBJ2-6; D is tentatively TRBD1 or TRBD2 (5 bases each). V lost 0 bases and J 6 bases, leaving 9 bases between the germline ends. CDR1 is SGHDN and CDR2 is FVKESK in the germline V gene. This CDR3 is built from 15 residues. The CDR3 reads CASSQDGAEANVLTF. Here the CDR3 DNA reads TGTGCCAGCAGCCAAGACGGGGCCGAGGCCAACGTCCTGACTTTC. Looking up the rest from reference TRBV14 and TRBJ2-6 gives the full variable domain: EAGVTQFPSHSVIEKGQTVTLRCDPISGHDNLYWYRRVMGKEIKFLLHFVKESKQDESGMPNNRFLAERTGGTYSTLKVQPAELEDSGVYFCASSQDGAEANVLTFGAGSRLTVL.

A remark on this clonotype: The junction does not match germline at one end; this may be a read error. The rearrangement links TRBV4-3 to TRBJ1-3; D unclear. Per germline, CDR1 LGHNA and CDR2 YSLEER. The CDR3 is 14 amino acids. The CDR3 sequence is CASSQESSGNTIYF. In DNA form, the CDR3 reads TGTGCCAGCAGCCAAGAGAGCTCTGGAAACACCATATATTTT.

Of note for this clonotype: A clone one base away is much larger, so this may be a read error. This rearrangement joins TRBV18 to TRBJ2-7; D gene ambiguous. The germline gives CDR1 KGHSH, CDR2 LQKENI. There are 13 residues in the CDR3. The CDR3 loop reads CTSSPPLGYEQYF. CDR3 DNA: TGTACCAGCTCACCACCGTTAGGCTACGAGCAGTACTTC.

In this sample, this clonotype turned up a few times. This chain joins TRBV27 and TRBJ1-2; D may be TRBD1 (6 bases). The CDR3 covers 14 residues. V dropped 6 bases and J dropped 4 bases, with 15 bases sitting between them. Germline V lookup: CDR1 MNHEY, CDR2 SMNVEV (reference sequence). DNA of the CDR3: TGTGCCAGCAGCGCCAAGGGGGGCTTCTATGGCTACACCTTC. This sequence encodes CASSAKGGFYGYTF.

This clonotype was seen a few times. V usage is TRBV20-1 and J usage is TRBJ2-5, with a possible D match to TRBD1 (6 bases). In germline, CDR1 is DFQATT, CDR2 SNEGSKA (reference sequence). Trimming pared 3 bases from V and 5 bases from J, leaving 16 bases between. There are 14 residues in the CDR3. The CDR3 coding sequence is TGCAGTGCTAGCGATCCCAGGGGTGACGAGACCCAGTACTTC. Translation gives CSASDPRGDETQYF.

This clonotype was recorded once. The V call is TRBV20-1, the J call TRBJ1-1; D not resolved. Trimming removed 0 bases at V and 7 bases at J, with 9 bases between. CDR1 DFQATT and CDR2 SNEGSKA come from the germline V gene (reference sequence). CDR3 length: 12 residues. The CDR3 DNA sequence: TGCAGTGCTAGAGATCGCATCCGTGAAGCTTTCTTT. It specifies CSARDRIREAFF.

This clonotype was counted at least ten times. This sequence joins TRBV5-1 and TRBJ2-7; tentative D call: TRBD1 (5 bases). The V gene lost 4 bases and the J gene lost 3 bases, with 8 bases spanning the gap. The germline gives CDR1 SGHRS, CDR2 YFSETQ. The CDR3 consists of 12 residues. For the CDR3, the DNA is TGCGCCAGCAGCCCGGACAACTACGAGCAGTACTTC. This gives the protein CASSPDNYEQYF.

CDR3 amino acids: CASSLGRAGNTIYF. In DNA, the CDR3 is TGTGCCAGCAGCTTAGGCAGGGCTGGAAACACCATATATTTT. The chain joins TRBV7-2 to TRBJ1-3, with D tentatively TRBD1 (5 bases). The CDR3 is 14 amino acids. The germline V and J ends were trimmed by 1 base and 2 bases, with 6 bases remaining between them. Germline V CDR1 and CDR2: SGHTA, FQGNSA.

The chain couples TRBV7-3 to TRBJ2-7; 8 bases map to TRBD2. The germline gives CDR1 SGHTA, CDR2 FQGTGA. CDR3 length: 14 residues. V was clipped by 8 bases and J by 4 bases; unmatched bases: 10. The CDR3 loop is CASALGGGGYEQYF. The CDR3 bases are TGTGCCAGCGCGTTGGGTGGCGGGGGGTACGAGCAGTACTTC.

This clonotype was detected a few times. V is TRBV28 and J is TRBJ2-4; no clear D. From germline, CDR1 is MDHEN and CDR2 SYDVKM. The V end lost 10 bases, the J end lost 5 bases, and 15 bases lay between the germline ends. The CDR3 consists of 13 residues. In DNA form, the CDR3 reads TGTGCCATCTTAGTGGTCCCCCAAAACATTCAGTACTTC. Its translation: CAILVVPQNIQYF. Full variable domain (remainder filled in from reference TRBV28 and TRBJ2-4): DVKVTQSSRYLVKRTGEKVFLECVQDMDHENMFWYRQDPGLGLRLIYFSYDVKMKEKGDIPEGYSVSREKKERFSLILESASTNQTSMYLCAILVVPQNIQYFGAGTRLSVL.

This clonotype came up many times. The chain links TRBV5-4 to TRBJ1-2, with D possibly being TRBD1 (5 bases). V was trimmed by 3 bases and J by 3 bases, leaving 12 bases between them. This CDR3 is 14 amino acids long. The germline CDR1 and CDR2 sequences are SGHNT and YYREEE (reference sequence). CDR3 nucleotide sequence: TGTGCCAGCAGCTCCCGTCAGGGACACTATGGCTACACCTTC. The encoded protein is CASSSRQGHYGYTF.

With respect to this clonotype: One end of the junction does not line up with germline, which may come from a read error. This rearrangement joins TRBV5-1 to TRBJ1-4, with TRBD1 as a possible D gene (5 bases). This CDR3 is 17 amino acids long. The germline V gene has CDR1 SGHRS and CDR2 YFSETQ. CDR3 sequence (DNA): TGCACCAGCAGCTTGGGACCTCAGGGCCCAACTAATGAAAAACTGTTTTTT. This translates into CTSSLGPQGPTNEKLFF.

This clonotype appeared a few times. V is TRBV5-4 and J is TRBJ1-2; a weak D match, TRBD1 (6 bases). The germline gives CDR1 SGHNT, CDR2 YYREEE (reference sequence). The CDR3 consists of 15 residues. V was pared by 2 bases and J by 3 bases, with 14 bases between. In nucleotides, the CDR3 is TGTGCCAGCAGCTTCGTCGGTCAGGGGTACTATGGCTACACCTTC. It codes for CASSFVGQGYYGYTF.

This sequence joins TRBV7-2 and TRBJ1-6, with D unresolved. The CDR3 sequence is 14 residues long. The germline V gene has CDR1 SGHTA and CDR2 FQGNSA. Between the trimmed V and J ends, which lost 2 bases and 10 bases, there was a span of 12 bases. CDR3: CASSLSLGISPLHF. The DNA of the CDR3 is TGTGCCAGCAGCTTATCTCTGGGAATCTCACCCCTCCACTTT.

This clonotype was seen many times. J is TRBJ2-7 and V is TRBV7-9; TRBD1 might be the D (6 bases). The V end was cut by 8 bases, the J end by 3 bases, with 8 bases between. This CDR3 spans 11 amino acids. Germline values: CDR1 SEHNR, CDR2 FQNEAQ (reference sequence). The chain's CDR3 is CASRDNYEQYF. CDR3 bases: TGTGCCAGCCGGGACAACTACGAGCAGTACTTC.

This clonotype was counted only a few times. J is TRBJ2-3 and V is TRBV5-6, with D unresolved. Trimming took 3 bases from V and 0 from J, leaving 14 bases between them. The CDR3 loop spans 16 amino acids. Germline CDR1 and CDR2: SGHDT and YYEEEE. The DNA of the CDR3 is TGTGCCAGCAGCTGGCGGCGGATCACGAGCACAGATACGCAGTATTTT. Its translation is CASSWRRITSTDTQYF.

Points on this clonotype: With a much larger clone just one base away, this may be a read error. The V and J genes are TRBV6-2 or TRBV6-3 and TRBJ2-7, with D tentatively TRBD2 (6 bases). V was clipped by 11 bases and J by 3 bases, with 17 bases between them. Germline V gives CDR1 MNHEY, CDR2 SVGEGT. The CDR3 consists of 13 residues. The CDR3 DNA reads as TGTGCCGGCAAGGTGGGACTTCACTACGAGCAGTACTTC. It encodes CAGKVGLHYEQYF.

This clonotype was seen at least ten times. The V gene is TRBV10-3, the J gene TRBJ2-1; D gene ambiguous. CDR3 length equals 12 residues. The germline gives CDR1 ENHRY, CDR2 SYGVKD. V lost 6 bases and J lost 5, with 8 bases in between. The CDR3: CAISDTNNEQFF. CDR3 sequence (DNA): TGTGCCATCAGCGATACTAACAATGAGCAGTTCTTC.

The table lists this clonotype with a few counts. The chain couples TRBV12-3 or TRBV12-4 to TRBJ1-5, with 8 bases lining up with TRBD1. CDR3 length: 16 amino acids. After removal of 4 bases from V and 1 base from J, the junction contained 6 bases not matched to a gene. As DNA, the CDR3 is TGTGCCAGCAGTTCTGGACAGGGAATAAGCAATCAGCCCCAGCATTTT. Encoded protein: CASSSGQGISNQPQHF.

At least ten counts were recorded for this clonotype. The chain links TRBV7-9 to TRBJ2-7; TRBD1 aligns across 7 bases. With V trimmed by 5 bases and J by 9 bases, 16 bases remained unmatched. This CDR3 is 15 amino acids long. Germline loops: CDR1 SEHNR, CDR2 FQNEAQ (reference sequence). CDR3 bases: TGTGCCAGCAGCCCGCCAGCGACAGGGACCAACGGGCAGTACTTC. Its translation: CASSPPATGTNGQYF.

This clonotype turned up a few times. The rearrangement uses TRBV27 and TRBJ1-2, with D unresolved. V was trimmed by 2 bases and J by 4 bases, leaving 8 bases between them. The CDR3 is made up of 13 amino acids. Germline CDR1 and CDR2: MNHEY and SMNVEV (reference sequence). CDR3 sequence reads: CASSLRVSYGYTF. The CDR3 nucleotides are TGTGCCAGCAGTTTACGGGTTAGCTATGGCTACACCTTC.

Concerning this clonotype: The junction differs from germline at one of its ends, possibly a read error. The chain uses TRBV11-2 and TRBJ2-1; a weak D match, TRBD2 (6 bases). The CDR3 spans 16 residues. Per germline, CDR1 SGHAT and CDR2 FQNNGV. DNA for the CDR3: TGTGCCAGCAGCCCATCCAGGAGGGGTCCCTACAATGTGCAGTTCTTC. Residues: CASSPSRRGPYNVQFF.